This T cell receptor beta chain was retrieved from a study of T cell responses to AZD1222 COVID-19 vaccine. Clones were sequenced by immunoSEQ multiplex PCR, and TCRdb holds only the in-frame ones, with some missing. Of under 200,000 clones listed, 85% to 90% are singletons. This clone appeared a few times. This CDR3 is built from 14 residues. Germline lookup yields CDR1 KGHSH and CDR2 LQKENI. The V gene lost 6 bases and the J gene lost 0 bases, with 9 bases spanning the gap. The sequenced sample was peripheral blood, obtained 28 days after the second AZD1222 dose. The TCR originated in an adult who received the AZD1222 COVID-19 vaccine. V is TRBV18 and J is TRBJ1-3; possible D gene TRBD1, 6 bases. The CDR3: CASSQQGSGNTIYF. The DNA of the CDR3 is TGTGCCAGCTCGCAACAGGGCTCTGGAAACACCATATATTTT.